This T cell receptor beta chain was obtained from a study of brain metastases from non-small cell lung cancer. Study observations and caveats: Fewer infiltrating T cells were found in brain metastases than primaries. In nearly 65% of brain metastases, T-cell clones were expanded compared with matched primary tumors.

This CDR3 region has 17 residues. Comment on this clone: Its antigen is as yet unknown.

Clones were sequenced by immunoSEQ multiplex PCR, and TCRdb holds only the in-frame ones, with some missing. The table has more than 2,500 clones, roughly four fifths seen once. This TCR was recovered from a donor over 35 with non-small cell lung cancer. The chain is built from TRBV21-1 and TRBJ2-3; the table calls TRBD2, which could not be checked here. TRBV21-1 has pseudogene status. The source material was primary lung tumor tissue. The CDR3 sequence: CASSNRLANASTDTQYF. CDR3 nucleotide sequence: TGTGCCAGCAGCAACCGACTAGCGAACGCTAGCACAGATACGCAGTATTTT.